This TCR beta chain originates from a study of shared clonotypes between healthy human individuals. Study-wide points: The authors expected sequencing depth to affect clonotype sharing among donors.

This clone was observed a few times. As yet, its antigen is unknown. The sample holds other DNA sequences that translate to the same CDR3. Unsorted PBMC DNA sequencing spanned ten immunoSEQ deep assay plates. Measured with immunoSEQ multiplex PCR; TCRdb has only the in-frame clones, and not every one. The sample records roughly 500,000 clones, 78% being singletons. Per germline, CDR1 MNHNS and CDR2 SASEGT. CDR3 length: 14 residues. V shed 6 bases and J shed 4 bases, with 12 bases lying between them. J is TRBJ2-2 and V is TRBV6-1, with TRBD1 as a possible D gene (7 bases). Input material: PBMCs. This sequence originates from a woman aged 40 to 50 in good health. Some clones in this sample may be carry-over from other donors' samples. The CDR3 sequence: CASRGQGGTGELFF. CDR3 sequence (DNA): TGTGCCAGCAGAGGGCAGGGGGGCACCGGGGAGCTGTTTTTT.